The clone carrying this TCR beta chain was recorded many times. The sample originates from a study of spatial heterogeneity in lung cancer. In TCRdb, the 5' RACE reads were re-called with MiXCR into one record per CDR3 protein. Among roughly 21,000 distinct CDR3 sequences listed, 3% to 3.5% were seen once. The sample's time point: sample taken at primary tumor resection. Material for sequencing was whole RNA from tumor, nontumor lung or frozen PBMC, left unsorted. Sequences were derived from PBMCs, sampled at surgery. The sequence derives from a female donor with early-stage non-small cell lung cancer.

CDR3: CASSEGLAGGSAETQYF. Written as DNA, the CDR3 is TGTGCCAGCAGCGAGGGACTAGCGGGAGGGTCCGCAGAGACCCAGTACTTC. The gene calls are TRBV9 and TRBJ2-5; 16 bases fit TRBD2. The CDR3 is made up of 17 amino acids. In germline, CDR1 is SGDLS, CDR2 YYNGEE. The ends lost 3 bases at V and 4 bases at J; junction bases unmatched: 6. Together with reference TRBV9 and TRBJ2-5, the CDR3 gives the full variable domain: DSGVTQTPKHLITATGQRVTLRCSPRSGDLSVYWYQQSLDQGLQFLIQYYNGEERAKGNILERFSAQQFPDLHSELNLSSLELGDSALYFCASSEGLAGGSAETQYFGPGTRLLVL.